Following are 29 T cell receptor beta chains from one sample sequenced in a study of T cells in Graves' hyperthyroidism and ophthalmopathy. The investigators amplified TCR beta CDR3 regions from RNA transcripts. A first-round RT-PCR of the TCR CDR3 used the HTBI primer set. TCRdb called the multiplex PCR reads again in MiXCR, with one record for every CDR3 protein. In the table there are around 700,000 distinct CDR3 sequences, just over 35% of which are singletons. Sequenced: blood. The receptors derive from a woman in her thirties or forties with Graves' hyperthyroidism.

The rearrangement uses TRBV10-1 and TRBJ2-7; D may be TRBD1 (6 bases). V gave up 8 bases and J gave up 4 bases, with 9 bases separating them. Germline values: CDR1 WNHNN, CDR2 SYGVQD (reference sequence). The CDR3 sequence is 11 residues long. CDR3 nucleotides: TGCGCCAGCGGGACAAATTACGAGCAGTACTTC. This encodes CASGTNYEQYF.

The CDR3 spells CASSLEGGLTEAFF. For the CDR3, the DNA is TGTGCCAGCAGCTTAGAGGGGGGGCTCACTGAAGCTTTCTTT. This sequence joins TRBV9 and TRBJ1-1, with a possible D match to TRBD1 (6 bases). Trimming cost V 4 bases and J 4 bases, with 14 bases left between them. There are 14 residues in the CDR3. Germline-derived CDR1 and CDR2 are SGDLS and YYNGEE.

About this clonotype: Its ends do not fully match the called genes, so a read error is possible. The chain carries TRBV6-9 and TRBJ1-3; TRBD1 matches at 8 bases. The CDR3 contains 20 residues. Germline V lookup: CDR1 MNHGY, CDR2 SVAAGI. The CDR3 nucleotides read TGTGCCATCAGTGAGAAAGTGGACAGGGACGGGGGATCCTCTGGAAACACCATATATTTT. Protein product: CAISEKVDRDGGSSGNTIYF.

A few counts support this clonotype. The chain links TRBV7-8 to TRBJ2-5; TRBD2 aligns across 13 bases. CDR1 SGHVS and CDR2 FQNEAQ come from the germline V gene. This CDR3 contains 16 residues. V lost 1 base to trimming and J lost 6 bases; unmatched junction nucleotides: 5. CDR3 DNA: TGTGCCAGCAGCTTAGAACTAGCGGGAGGGCCGAAGACCCAGTACTTC. Its protein product is CASSLELAGGPKTQYF.

This chain joins TRBV10-3 and TRBJ2-3; D gene ambiguous. The V gene's germline CDR1 is ENHRY and CDR2 SYGVKD. The CDR3 is 15 residues long. The germline V and J ends were trimmed by 0 bases and 6 bases, with 13 bases remaining between them. CDR3 in DNA: TGTGCCATCAGTGAGTCAAGCCTAGACCGGGATACGCAGTATTTT. It codes for CAISESSLDRDTQYF.

This CDR3 reads CASNHPKTGTGSQPQHF. In DNA form, the CDR3 reads TGTGCCAGCAACCACCCAAAGACCGGGACAGGGAGCCAGCCCCAGCATTTT. The J gene is TRBJ1-5, the V gene TRBV25-1; TRBD1 aligns across 9 bases. Germline CDR1 reads MGHDK; CDR2 reads SYGVNS. J lost 7 bases, V lost 7 bases, and 17 bases had no gene match. This CDR3 is 17 amino acids long.

This chain uses TRBV9 with TRBJ1-2; D gene ambiguous. Per germline, CDR1 SGDLS and CDR2 YYNGEE. V dropped 0 bases and J dropped 2 bases, with 8 bases sitting between them. This CDR3 is built from 14 residues. The CDR3 nucleotides are TGTGCCAGCAGCGTAGAGGTATCAAACTATGGCTACACCTTC. It encodes CASSVEVSNYGYTF.

The rearrangement joins TRBV12-3 or TRBV12-4 to TRBJ1-4; a possible D gene is TRBD1 (5 bases). With 6 bases removed from V and 8 bases from J, the gap between germline ends came to 19 bases. The CDR3 extends over 15 amino acids. The CDR3 here is CASSHTGHAVEKLFF. The CDR3, as DNA: TGTGCCAGCAGCCACACAGGACACGCCGTAGAAAAACTGTTTTTT.

J is TRBJ1-5 and V is TRBV20-1; possibly TRBD1 for D (6 bases). V was pared by 5 bases and J by 5 bases, with 13 bases between. This CDR3 region has 13 residues. The germline V gene encodes CDR1 DFQATT and CDR2 SNEGSKA (reference sequence). CDR3 bases: TGCAGTGCTCTCCAGGGGTTCGATCAGCCCCAGCATTTT. This codes for CSALQGFDQPQHF.

This clonotype has ten or more counts. CDR3 nucleotide sequence: TGCGCCAGCAGCTTGATTAACGGGCAGAACACTGAAGCTTTCTTT. This encodes CASSLINGQNTEAFF. The chain combines TRBV5-1 with TRBJ1-1; D ambiguous. Germline V gene data show CDR1 as SGHRS and CDR2 as YFSETQ. V lost 1 base to trimming and J lost 1 base, with 11 bases between them. This CDR3 has 15 amino acids.

This clonotype turned up a few times. The gene calls are TRBV10-1 and TRBJ2-7; TRBD2 is a possible D gene (5 bases). The CDR3 consists of 13 residues. V was shortened by 3 bases and J by 7 bases, with 13 bases between the two germline ends. Germline V gene sequence: CDR1 WNHNN, CDR2 SYGVQD (reference sequence). The CDR3 DNA is TGCGCCAGCAGTGACGGAGGATTAAGTGAGCAGTACTTC. Its protein is CASSDGGLSEQYF.

This clonotype showed up just a few times. V and J are TRBV2 and TRBJ2-5; 9 bases line up with TRBD2. The V gene end was trimmed by 3 bases and the J gene end by 4 bases; junction bases not matched to a gene: 6. The CDR3 length is 15 residues. Germline V lookup: CDR1 SNHLY, CDR2 FYNNEI. This CDR3 reads CASSEGGRGPETQYF. CDR3 bases: TGTGCCAGCAGTGAGGGCGGGAGGGGTCCAGAGACCCAGTACTTC.

This clonotype was picked up many times. V usage is TRBV12-3 or TRBV12-4 and J usage is TRBJ1-1; 7 bases fit TRBD1. V dropped 5 bases and J dropped 5; count of bases not matched to a gene: 2. There are 12 residues in the CDR3. This chain's CDR3 is CASSPQGTEAFF. CDR3 coding DNA: TGTGCCAGCAGTCCACAGGGGACTGAAGCTTTCTTT.

V and J are TRBV7-9 and TRBJ1-4; TRBD1 aligns across 7 bases. The CDR3 contains 15 residues. Unmatched junction bases numbered 3, after V lost 5 bases and J lost 0 bases. The germline V gene encodes CDR1 SEHNR and CDR2 FQNEAQ (reference sequence). CDR3 loop: CASSEGTATNEKLFF. The CDR3 DNA reads TGTGCCAGCAGCGAAGGGACAGCAACTAATGAAAAACTGTTTTTT.

The chain couples TRBV7-6 to TRBJ2-7; 12 bases are a match to TRBD1. From germline, CDR1 is SGHVS and CDR2 FNYEAQ. The CDR3 totals 18 residues. Trimming took 1 base from V and 6 from J; bases not matched to a gene: 13. CDR3 residues: CASSLEALFVGQGAEQYF. As DNA, the CDR3 is TGTGCCAGCAGCTTAGAGGCTTTGTTTGTGGGACAGGGGGCCGAGCAGTACTTC.

This clonotype was seen a handful of times. This chain uses TRBV7-2 with TRBJ2-7; the D gene is possibly TRBD2 (6 bases). Germline assignment: CDR1 SGHTA and CDR2 FQGNSA. V lost 1 base and J 0 bases, leaving 10 bases between the germline ends. The CDR3 loop spans 15 amino acids. The CDR3 loop is CASSLEFGGSYEQYF. CDR3 coding DNA: TGTGCCAGCAGCTTAGAGTTCGGGGGCTCCTACGAGCAGTACTTC.

The chain has TRBV29-1 and TRBJ2-7; D might be TRBD1 (6 bases). Trimming cost V 6 bases and J 7 bases, with 19 bases left between them. CDR3 length equals 13 residues. Germline values: CDR1 SQVTM, CDR2 ANQGSEA. The CDR3 bases are TGCAGCGTCCCACCCAGGGGACCCAATGAGCAGTACTTC. This translates into CSVPPRGPNEQYF.

As to this clonotype: Relative to the germline gene, one junction end is altered; a read error may explain this. The rearrangement links TRBV10-3 to TRBJ2-5, with D possibly matching TRBD1 (6 bases). This CDR3 is 14 amino acids long. From germline, CDR1 is ENHRY and CDR2 SYGVKD. CDR3 nucleotide sequence: TGTGCCAGCAGTTCGGACAGTGGGATGGAGACCCAGTACTTC. Translation gives CASSSDSGMETQYF.

V and J are TRBV5-1 and TRBJ1-5; no reliable D call. The CDR3 loop spans 15 amino acids. Germline CDR1 SGHRS, CDR2 YFSETQ. Trimming stripped 0 bases from V and 14 bases from J, with 21 bases between. The CDR3 nucleotides read TGCGCCAGCAGCTTGGATCCGACTAGCGACCACAATGAGCATTTT. It yields the protein CASSLDPTSDHNEHF.

The chain links TRBV2 to TRBJ1-1; D might be TRBD1 (5 bases). This CDR3 contains 13 residues. Germline V gives CDR1 SNHLY, CDR2 FYNNEI. V was pared by 5 bases and J by 5 bases, with 12 bases between. Here the CDR3 reads CASSYESGTEAFF. The CDR3 DNA is TGTGCCAGCAGTTATGAATCAGGGACTGAAGCTTTCTTT.

The sample holds many counts of this clonotype. The chain links TRBV7-2 to TRBJ2-7, with TRBD2 matching over 11 bases. Trimming removed 3 bases from V and 2 bases from J; junction bases left unmatched: 3. The germline gives CDR1 SGHTA, CDR2 FQGNSA. The CDR3 contains 15 residues. In DNA form, the CDR3 reads TGTGCCAGCAGCTTTACTAGCGGGGGTGCCTACGAGCAGTACTTC. This sequence encodes CASSFTSGGAYEQYF.

The rearrangement joins TRBV10-3 to TRBJ2-2; 12 nucleotides match TRBD1. This CDR3 contains 12 residues. In germline, CDR1 is ENHRY, CDR2 SYGVKD. Germline trimming cut 8 bases from V and 11 bases from J; bases unmatched to any gene: 3. This chain's CDR3 is CAIGGTGGELFF. The CDR3 DNA is TGTGCCATCGGGGGGACAGGGGGCGAGCTGTTTTTT.

The sample holds many counts of this clonotype. CDR3 in amino acids: CSAYSSGTGANVLTF. CDR3 nucleotides: TGCAGTGCCTATTCTTCCGGGACTGGGGCCAACGTCCTGACTTTC. The chain couples TRBV20-1 to TRBJ2-6, with D possibly matching TRBD2 (5 bases). The germline V and J ends were trimmed by 6 bases and 2 bases, with 14 bases remaining between them. Looked up from germline, CDR1 is DFQATT and CDR2 is SNEGSKA (reference sequence). The CDR3 extends over 15 amino acids.

This clonotype was detected many times. V usage is TRBV10-2 and J usage is TRBJ2-7; 7 bases agree with TRBD1. The ends lost 1 base at V and 2 bases at J; junction bases unmatched: 2. The CDR3 loop spans 14 amino acids. Looked up from germline, CDR1 is WSHSY and CDR2 is SAAADI. The CDR3 here is CASSEFGQAYEQYF. The CDR3 coding sequence is TGCGCCAGCAGTGAGTTTGGACAGGCCTACGAGCAGTACTTC.

This chain joins TRBV7-8 and TRBJ2-7; TRBD2 matches 14 bases. Germline V CDR1 and CDR2: SGHVS, FQNEAQ. The V gene end was trimmed by 4 bases and the J gene end by 1 base; junction bases not matched to a gene: 3. The CDR3 loop spans 16 amino acids. In DNA form, the CDR3 reads TGTGCCAGCAGCTACAGACTAGCGGGGGGGTCCTACGAGCAGTACTTC. As protein: CASSYRLAGGSYEQYF.

The CDR3 loop reads CSARTQDKNQPQHF. CDR3 in DNA: TGCAGTGCTAGGACGCAGGATAAAAATCAGCCCCAGCATTTT. This chain uses TRBV20-1 with TRBJ1-5; D uncertain. V lost 3 bases to trimming and J lost 4 bases, with 13 bases between them. The CDR3 has 14 residues. Germline CDR1 DFQATT, CDR2 SNEGSKA (reference sequence).

The chain has TRBV7-2 and TRBJ2-5, with D maybe TRBD2 (5 bases). The germline V gene has CDR1 SGHTA and CDR2 FQGNSA. CDR3 length: 14 residues. V lost 8 bases and J 5 bases, leaving 18 bases between the germline ends. The CDR3 is CASQPASSYETQYF. CDR3 bases: TGTGCCAGCCAACCGGCTAGCTCCTACGAGACCCAGTACTTC.

V usage is TRBV20-1 and J usage is TRBJ1-1; the D gene is possibly TRBD1 (5 bases). Looked up from germline, CDR1 is DFQATT and CDR2 is SNEGSKA (reference sequence). CDR3 length: 14 amino acids. Trimming took off 0 bases at V and 3 bases at J, with 11 bases between the two ends. The CDR3: CSARELGVDTEAFF. The CDR3 nucleotides are TGCAGTGCTAGAGAACTGGGGGTAGACACTGAAGCTTTCTTT.

V and J are TRBV11-2 and TRBJ2-2; D may be TRBD2 (5 bases). The V end lost 4 bases, the J end lost 6 bases, and 18 bases lay between the germline ends. The germline V gene has CDR1 SGHAT and CDR2 FQNNGV. This CDR3 is 16 amino acids long. This CDR3 is CASSSGSAYNPGELFF. CDR3 nucleotides: TGTGCCAGCAGCTCGGGGTCGGCCTACAATCCCGGGGAGCTGTTTTTT. Full variable domain (missing parts from reference TRBV11-2 and TRBJ2-2): EAGVAQSPRYKIIEKRQSVAFWCNPISGHATLYWYQQILGQGPKLLIQFQNNGVVDDSQLPKDRFSAERLKGVDSTLKIQPAKLEDSAVYLCASSSGSAYNPGELFFGEGSRLTVL.